This T cell receptor beta chain was sequenced during a study of blood T cell repertoires in COVID-19. V lost 5 bases to trimming and J lost 2 bases, with 19 bases between them. The CDR3 sequence is 16 residues long. CDR1 MDHEN and CDR2 SYDVKM come from the germline V gene. Here immunoSEQ multiplex PCR was the method, and the copy in TCRdb shows in-frame clones only, minus some. The table includes about 480,000 clones, roughly 85% detected once. This chain joins TRBV28 and TRBJ2-7, with a possible D match to TRBD2 (6 bases). Input material: PBMCs or T cells enriched from blood (not recorded which). The sequence was obtained from a woman aged 18-29 years with acute COVID-19. CDR3 amino acids: CASSEVDGGGPYEQYF. CDR3 nucleotides: TGTGCCAGCAGTGAAGTTGATGGGGGAGGACCCTACGAGCAGTACTTC.